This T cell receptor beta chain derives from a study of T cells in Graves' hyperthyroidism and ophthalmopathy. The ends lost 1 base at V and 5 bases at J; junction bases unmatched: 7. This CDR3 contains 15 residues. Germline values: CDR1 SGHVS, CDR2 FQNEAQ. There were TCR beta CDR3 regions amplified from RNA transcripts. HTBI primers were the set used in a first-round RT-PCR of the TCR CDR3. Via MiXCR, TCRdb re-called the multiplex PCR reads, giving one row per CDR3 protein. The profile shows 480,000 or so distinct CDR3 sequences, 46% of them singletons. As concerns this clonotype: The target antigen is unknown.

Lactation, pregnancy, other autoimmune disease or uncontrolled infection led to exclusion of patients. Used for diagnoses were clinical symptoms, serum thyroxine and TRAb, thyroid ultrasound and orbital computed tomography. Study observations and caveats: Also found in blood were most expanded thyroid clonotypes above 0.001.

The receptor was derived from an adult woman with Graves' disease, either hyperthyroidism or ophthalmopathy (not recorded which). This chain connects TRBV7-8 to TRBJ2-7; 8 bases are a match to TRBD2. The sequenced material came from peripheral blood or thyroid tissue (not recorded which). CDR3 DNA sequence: TGTGCCAGCAGCTTAGAGAGCGGGAGTGTCGACGAGCAGTACTTC. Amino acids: CASSLESGSVDEQYF.